These T cell receptor beta chains were read from a single sample in a study of blood T cell repertoires in COVID-19. Repertoires were generated with immunoSEQ multiplex PCR, while TCRdb's copy carries only in-frame clones and drops some. The sample has roughly 120,000 clones; over 75% are singletons. The sequenced sample was peripheral blood. The receptors were sampled from a woman over 75 with active or convalescent COVID-19. Both conserved end residues are part of each CDR3. A D gene is named only where the DNA matches it firmly. Only some rows state a clone size, as once, few, many or a class for expanded clones.

TRBJ2-1,TRBD2,TRBV23-1,NA,TGCGCCAGCAGTCAATTCTCTGGGCGGGAGACGAATGAGCAGTTCTTC,CASSQFSGRETNEQFF
TRBJ2-3,NA,TRBV9,NA,TGTGCCAGCAGCGTAGCTATGAATAGCGGCGCACATACGCAGTATTTT,CASSVAMNSGAHTQYF
TRBJ1-5,NA,TRBV27,NA,TGTGCCAGCAGTTCAGGGAATCAGCCCCAGCATTTT,CASSSGNQPQHF
TRBJ2-7,TRBD2,TRBV28,NA,TGTGCCAGCAGTTCCGGGACTAGCGGTTACGAGCAGTACTTC,CASSSGTSGYEQYF
TRBJ2-6,NA,TRBV19,NA,TGTGCCAGTAGTATGGGCGGGCGCTCTGGGGCCAACGTCCTGACTTTC,CASSMGGRSGANVLTF
TRBJ2-1,TRBD2,TRBV30,few,TGTGCCTGGAGGACGCCGGGAGGGAGATCCTACAATGAGCAGTTCTTC,CAWRTPGGRSYNEQFF
TRBJ1-4,NA,TRBV18,NA,TGTGCCAGCTCCATTACCCCTCGGAATGAAAAACTGTTTTTT,CASSITPRNEKLFF
TRBJ2-3,NA,TRBV9,NA,TGTGCCAGCAGCATAAGTTTACAGGGTTCACAAGATACGCAGTATTTT,CASSISLQGSQDTQYF
TRBJ2-1,NA,TRBV18,NA,TGTGCCAGCTCACCACCAGAGGACACGGGTGAGCAGTTCTTC,CASSPPEDTGEQFF
TRBJ2-7,TRBD2,TRBV5-4,NA,TGTGCCAGCAGCATTAGCGGGAGCTCCTACGAGCAGTACTTC,CASSISGSSYEQYF
TRBJ2-5,TRBD2,TRBV24-1,NA,TGTGCCACCAGTGGACTAGCGGGGACTCAAGAGACCCAGTACTTC,CATSGLAGTQETQYF
TRBJ2-7,NA,TRBV2,NA,TGTGCCAGCAGTGAAGCGCGGACATATGACTCATACGAGCAGTACTTC,CASSEARTYDSYEQYF
TRBJ1-5,NA,TRBV28,NA,TGTGCCAGCACTTTAGGGGCCTCGAAGCACAGCAATCAGCCCCAGCATTTT,CASTLGASKHSNQPQHF
TRBJ2-1,NA,TRBV7-9,NA,TGTGCCAGCAGCCCTCTCTCGACCGGGACTGGTACGCCCTACAATGAGCAGTTCTTC,CASSPLSTGTGTPYNEQFF
TRBJ1-6,TRBD1,TRBV9,NA,TGTGCCAGCAGCACCAGACAGGGGGCTGAATCACCCCTCCACTTT,CASSTRQGAESPLHF
TRBJ2-1,TRBD2,TRBV5-1,NA,TGCGCCAGCAGCTTAGCTAGCGGGAGCTCCTACAATGAGCAGTTCTTC,CASSLASGSSYNEQFF
TRBJ2-6,TRBD1,TRBV5-1,NA,TGCGCCAGCAGCTTGTTTGCCAGGGGGAACGCTGGGGCCAACGTCCTGACTTTC,CASSLFARGNAGANVLTF